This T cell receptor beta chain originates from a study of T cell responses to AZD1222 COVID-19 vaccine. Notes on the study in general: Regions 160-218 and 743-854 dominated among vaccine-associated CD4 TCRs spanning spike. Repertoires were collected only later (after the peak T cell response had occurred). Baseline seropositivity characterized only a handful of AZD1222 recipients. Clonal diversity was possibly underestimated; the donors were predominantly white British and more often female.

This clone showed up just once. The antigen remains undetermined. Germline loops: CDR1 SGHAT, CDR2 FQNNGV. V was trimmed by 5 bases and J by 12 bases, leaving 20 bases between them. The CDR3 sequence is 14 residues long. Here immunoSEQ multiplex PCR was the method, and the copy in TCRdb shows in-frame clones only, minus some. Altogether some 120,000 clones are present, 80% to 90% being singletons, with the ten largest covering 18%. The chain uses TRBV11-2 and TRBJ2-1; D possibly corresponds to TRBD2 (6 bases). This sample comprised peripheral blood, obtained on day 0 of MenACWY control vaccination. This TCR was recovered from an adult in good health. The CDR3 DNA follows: TGTGCCAGCAGCCTCCGGGACTCGGGGTATCGGCAGTTCTTC. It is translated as CASSLRDSGYRQFF.